Ten or more counts support the clone carrying this T cell receptor (beta chain). Its antigen remains unidentified. One end of the junction varies from germline; a read error may be responsible. The sample is drawn from a study of identical twins. The CDR3 totals 10 residues. CDR1 and CDR2 (germline): MNHNS, SASEGT. Via MiXCR, TCRdb re-called the 5' RACE reads, giving one row per CDR3 protein. The sample contains some 600,000 distinct CDR3 sequences, about 7.6% of which appear only once. Overall study findings and caveats: Findings came from cross-sectional statistics, without long-term follow-up of donors.

This sample was shared with a second study, whose subject was yellow fever vaccine responses in identical twins.

Sequenced: PBMCs. The source of this sequence is a woman aged 18-29 years in good health. The V call is TRBV6-1, the J call TRBJ1-2; no clear D gene. CDR3 nucleotide sequence: TGTGCCAGCAGTGAAGTTCGGGTTTACTTC. It is translated as CASSEVRVYF.